The rows below give T cell receptor beta chains drawn from one sample of a study of blood T cell repertoires in COVID-19. Using immunoSEQ multiplex PCR, the repertoire was profiled, and TCRdb retains in-frame clones only, with some absent. The sample includes about 64,000 clones, around 85% of them seen just once. What was sequenced was peripheral blood. These receptors were collected from a man aged 40-49 years with acute or convalescent COVID-19. Each CDR3 is given with its conserved first and last residue. Not every row has a clone size; where given, it reads once, few, many or a size class.

TRBJ1-4 TRBV30 . CAWNSWEKLFF
TRBJ1-5 TRBV5-6 few CASSLADSIIANQPQHF
TRBJ1-1 TRBV10-1 . CASSERGTGTEAFF
TRBJ1-5 TRBV2 . CASNFLPLGNQPQHF
TRBJ2-2 TRBV21-1 . CASSKNRGSANTGELFF
TRBJ2-3 TRBV30 . CAWTPGTSGSTDTQYF
TRBJ2-5 TRBV4-1 . CASSHRAGGFGETQYF
TRBJ1-6 TRBV2 . CASSVGSPYNSPLHF
TRBJ2-7 TRBV5-1 . CASSGQYEQYF
TRBJ1-2 TRBV7-2 . CASSSEQVSGGYTF
TRBJ2-5 TRBV24-1 . CATSDSGQEKETQYF
TRBJ1-2 TRBV5-8 once CASSLSSYTF
TRBJ2-1 TRBV11-3 . CASSFGLAGDEYNEQFF
TRBJ1-2 TRBV5-1 . CASSLEAAAGGYTF
TRBJ2-3 TRBV7-2 . CASSLALRDGMDTQYF
TRBJ2-7 TRBV28 once CASSSPQGHSYEQYF
TRBJ2-1 TRBV27 . CASSLLSMGQGNEQFF
TRBJ1-1 TRBV18 . CASSQTGGTNTEAFF
TRBJ1-6 TRBV30 . CALGTRGTGFSPLHF
TRBJ2-3 TRBV9 . CASSWTSGGPGDTQYF
TRBJ1-4 TRBV11-3 . CASSTRTGNEKLFF
TRBJ1-1 TRBV9 . CASSVAVNTEAFF
TRBJ1-1 TRBV5-4 . CASSLRGGNTEAFF
TRBJ2-3 TRBV29-1 . CSVGPSGGADTQYF
TRBJ1-1 TRBV29-1 . CSVGGTGRTNTEAFF
TRBJ1-6 TRBV2 . CASSVGQYENSPLHF
TRBJ2-3 TRBV24-1 . CATSSRGTNTDTQYF
TRBJ2-2 TRBV4-1 . CASSKQGADTGELFF
TRBJ1-1 TRBV3-1/TRBV3-2 . CASTRKGASTEAFF
TRBJ2-7 TRBV12-3/TRBV12-4 . CASSPGTYEQYF
TRBJ1-1 TRBV5-6 . CASSLSSLGNTEAFF
TRBJ2-4 TRBV6-5 . CASREVAGSKNIQYF
TRBJ1-3 TRBV11-2 . CASSPTTGGSGNTIYF
TRBJ2-3 TRBV6-5 . CANQQGTDTQYF
TRBJ2-6 TRBV5-6 . CASSLPGGIIGANVLTF
TRBJ1-1 TRBV18 . CASSPLGQPVPGTEAFF
TRBJ1-1 TRBV6-5 . CASTPGATEAFF
TRBJ1-1 TRBV29-1 . CSAFLNTEAFF
TRBJ1-5 TRBV30 . CALRRTGDVYQPQHF